A selection of T cell receptor beta chains follows, all from one sample in a study of blood T cells in healthy people across ages. TCRdb re-analysed the 5' RACE reads in MiXCR, keeping a single row per CDR3 protein. The sample lists fewer than 2,000,000 distinct CDR3 sequences; almost 35% were seen once. Sequencing was carried out using blood. These receptors all stem from a woman between 25 and 40 years old in good health. CDR3s include the opening cysteine and the closing phenylalanine or tryptophan. The D gene is left open where the match is weak. Clone size is stated in some rows and not others, as once, few, many or a class when expanded.

clone size | D gene | J gene | V gene | CDR3 DNA | CDR3 protein
- | TRBD1 | TRBJ2-5 | TRBV10-1 | TGCGCCTTCGGACAGGCAGTGGGCCAGTACTTC | CAFGQAVGQYF
- | TRBD2 | TRBJ2-1 | TRBV24-1 | TGTGCCACCAGTGATTGGAGCGGGAGGGTCAATGAGCAGTTCTTC | CATSDWSGRVNEQFF
- | - | TRBJ2-7 | TRBV4-1 | TGCGCCAGCAGCCAAGATGCTCGGTTCGAGCAGTACTTC | CASSQDARFEQYF
- | TRBD2 | TRBJ2-3 | TRBV27 | TGTGCCAGCAGTTTCCGAGCGGGAGTTAGAGATACGCAGTATTTT | CASSFRAGVRDTQYF
- | TRBD1 | TRBJ2-1 | TRBV27 | TGTGCCAGCAGTCCTATCAACTGGGACAGGGGGCTGGATGAGCAGTTCTTC | CASSPINWDRGLDEQFF
few | TRBD2 | TRBJ2-7 | TRBV12-3/TRBV12-4 | TGTGCCAGCAGGCCCAGCGGGACGGGAGCTTTCGAGCAGTACTTC | CASRPSGTGAFEQYF
- | TRBD2 | TRBJ2-2 | TRBV12-3/TRBV12-4 | TGTGCCAGCAGTTTAATACGGGGGGGCCCTCCCGGGGAGCTGTTTTTT | CASSLIRGGPPGELFF
- | - | TRBJ1-4 | TRBV12-3/TRBV12-4 | TGTGCCAGCAGTGCAAACAGGGACGAAAAACTGTTTTTT | CASSANRDEKLFF
- | - | TRBJ2-3 | TRBV18 | TGTGCCAGCTCACCGCAGGATCTTAGCACAGATACGCAGTATTTT | CASSPQDLSTDTQYF
few | TRBD1 | TRBJ2-6 | TRBV10-3 | TGTGCCATCAGTGGAACAGGGGCGGCTACTGGGGCCAACGTCCTGACTTTC | CAISGTGAATGANVLTF
- | - | TRBJ2-3 | TRBV5-1 | TGCGCCAGCATGACCAACCCAGGGATCCCAGATACGCAGTATTTT | CASMTNPGIPDTQYF
- | TRBD2 | TRBJ2-1 | TRBV6-1 | TGTGCCAGCCTTAGGACTAGCGGAAGAAATGAGCAGTTCTTC | CASLRTSGRNEQFF
- | - | TRBJ2-7 | TRBV6-2/TRBV6-3 | TGTGCCAGCAGTGACCCGGGACTCGAGCTCTACGAGCAGTACTTC | CASSDPGLELYEQYF
- | - | TRBJ2-6 | TRBV2 | TGTGCCAGCAGTGTGGACAGTCCTAACGCCCTGACTTTC | CASSVDSPNALTF
- | - | TRBJ2-3 | TRBV20-1 | TGCAGTGCTAGTGGATTTTCCACAGATACGCAGTATTTT | CSASGFSTDTQYF
- | - | TRBJ2-3 | TRBV9 | TGTGCCAGCAGCATCGGACCTCTGGGTGAAACAGATACGCAGTATTTT | CASSIGPLGETDTQYF
few | - | TRBJ2-3 | TRBV20-1 | TGCAGTGCTATCAGGCCAGGGGGGAGCTCAGATACGCAGTATTTT | CSAIRPGGSSDTQYF
few | - | TRBJ2-5 | TRBV3-1 | TGTGCCAGCAGCCAGGAGTACCTGACGGCACTTGCTGAAGAGACCCAGTACTTC | CASSQEYLTALAEETQYF
- | - | TRBJ2-1 | TRBV3-1 | TGTGCCAGCAGCCAGTTAACGGCCGATGAGCAGTTCTTC | CASSQLTADEQFF
few | TRBD1 | TRBJ1-2 | TRBV10-3 | TGTGCCATCAGTGAGTCGACAGGGGGAGGTGGAGGCTACACCTTC | CAISESTGGGGGYTF
- | - | TRBJ2-7 | TRBV10-3 | TGTGCCACCAGTTGGGCCCTAGCCTACGAGCAGTACTTC | CATSWALAYEQYF
- | - | TRBJ2-3 | TRBV28 | TGTGCCAGCAGTAGGATTGGATCTTTTTACACAGATACGCAGTATTTT | CASSRIGSFYTDTQYF
- | - | TRBJ1-2 | TRBV5-1 | TGCGCCAGCAGCACTGGGACGGATGGCTACACCTTC | CASSTGTDGYTF
few | TRBD2 | TRBJ2-1 | TRBV7-8 | TGTGCCAGCAGCTTAGAACTAGCGGGTGGATCTGGGCAGTTCTTC | CASSLELAGGSGQFF
- | TRBD1 | TRBJ2-1 | TRBV5-6 | TGTGCCAGCAGCTTGGAGGGGGCTCTATACAATGAGCAGTTCTTC | CASSLEGALYNEQFF
- | - | TRBJ2-1 | TRBV11-2 | TGTGCCAGCAGCTTAGATGGGGAATCCACCTCCTACAATGAGCAGTTCTTC | CASSLDGESTSYNEQFF
many | - | TRBJ2-7 | TRBV20-1 | TGCAGTGCATGGTTAGGAGGGAACGAGCAGTACTTC | CSAWLGGNEQYF
- | - | TRBJ1-1 | TRBV19 | TGTGCCAGTAGTATAGGGGACGGTGAAGCTTTCTTT | CASSIGDGEAFF